This T cell receptor (beta chain) was captured by sequencing in a study of shared T cell receptors in the human thymus. Using immunoSEQ multiplex PCR, the repertoire was profiled, and TCRdb retains in-frame clones only, with some absent. The sample records hundreds of thousands of clones, 70% to 90% being singletons. The germline V and J ends were trimmed by 0 bases and 5 bases, with 11 bases remaining between them. This CDR3 spans 15 amino acids. Germline V gene lookup returns CDR1 SGHNT and CDR2 YYREEE (reference sequence). These sequences were also reported in another study, on human thymus T cells.

The chain recombines TRBV5-4 with TRBJ1-4, with D maybe TRBD1 (5 bases). This sequence was found in a boy younger than two with a congenital heart defect. Sequenced: thymocytes. CDR3 amino acids: CASSLGRGRNEKLFF. DNA of the CDR3: TGTGCCAGCAGCTTGGGTAGGGGCCGGAATGAAAAACTGTTTTTT. The whole variable domain, filled in from reference TRBV5-4 and TRBJ1-4, reads ETGVTQSPTHLIKTRGQQVTLRCSSQSGHNTVSWYQQALGQGPQFIFQYYREEENGRGNFPPRFSGLQFPNYSSELNVNALELDDSALYLCASSLGRGRNEKLFFGSGTQLSVL.